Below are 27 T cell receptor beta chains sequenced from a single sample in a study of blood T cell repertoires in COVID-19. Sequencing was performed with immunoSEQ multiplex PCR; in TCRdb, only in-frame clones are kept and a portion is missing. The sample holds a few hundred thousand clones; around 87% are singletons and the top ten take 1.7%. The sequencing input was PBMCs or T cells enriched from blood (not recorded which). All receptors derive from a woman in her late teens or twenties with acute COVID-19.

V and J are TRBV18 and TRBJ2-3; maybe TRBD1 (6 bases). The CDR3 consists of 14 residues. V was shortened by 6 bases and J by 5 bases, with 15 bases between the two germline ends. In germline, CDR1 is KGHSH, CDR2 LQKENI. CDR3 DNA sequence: TGTGCCAGCTCCCCGTCCAGCAGGGGAGATACGCAGTATTTT. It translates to CASSPSSRGDTQYF.

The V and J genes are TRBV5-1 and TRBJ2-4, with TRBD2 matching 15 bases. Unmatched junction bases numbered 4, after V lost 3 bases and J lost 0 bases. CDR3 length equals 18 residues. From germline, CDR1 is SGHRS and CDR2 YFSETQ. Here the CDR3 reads CASSSGTSGRIAKNIQYF. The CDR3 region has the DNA TGCGCCAGCAGCTCTGGGACTAGCGGGAGGATAGCCAAAAACATTCAGTACTTC.

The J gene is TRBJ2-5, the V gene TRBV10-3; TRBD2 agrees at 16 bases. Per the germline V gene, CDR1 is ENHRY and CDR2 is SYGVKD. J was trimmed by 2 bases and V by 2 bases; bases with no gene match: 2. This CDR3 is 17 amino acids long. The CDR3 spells CAISERGLAGGQETQYF. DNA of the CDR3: TGTGCCATCAGTGAGCGGGGACTAGCGGGAGGGCAAGAGACCCAGTACTTC.

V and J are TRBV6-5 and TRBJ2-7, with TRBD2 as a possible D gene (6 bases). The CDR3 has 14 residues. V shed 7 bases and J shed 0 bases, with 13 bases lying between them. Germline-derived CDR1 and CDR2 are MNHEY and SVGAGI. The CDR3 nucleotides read TGTGCCAGCAAAAGGGGACTGAGCTCCTACGAGCAGTACTTC. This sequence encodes CASKRGLSSYEQYF.

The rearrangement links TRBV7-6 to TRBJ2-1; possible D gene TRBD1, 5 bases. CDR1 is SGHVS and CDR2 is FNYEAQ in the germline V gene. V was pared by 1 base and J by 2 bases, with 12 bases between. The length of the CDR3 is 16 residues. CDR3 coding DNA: TGTGCCAGCAGCTTAGGGGTGGGGCTCGCCTACAATGAGCAGTTCTTC. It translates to CASSLGVGLAYNEQFF.

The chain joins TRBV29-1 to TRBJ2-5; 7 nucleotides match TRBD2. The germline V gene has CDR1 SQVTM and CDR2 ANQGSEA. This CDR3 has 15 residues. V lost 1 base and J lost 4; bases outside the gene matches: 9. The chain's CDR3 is CSVEGKAGVRETQYF. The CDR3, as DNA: TGCAGCGTTGAAGGAAAGGCGGGAGTGCGAGAGACCCAGTACTTC.

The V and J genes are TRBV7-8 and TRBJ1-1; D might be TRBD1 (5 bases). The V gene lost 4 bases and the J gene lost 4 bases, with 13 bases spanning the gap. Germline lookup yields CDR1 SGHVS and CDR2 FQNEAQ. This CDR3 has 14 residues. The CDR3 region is CASSSRWGGTEAFF. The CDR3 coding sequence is TGTGCCAGCAGCTCCCGTTGGGGCGGCACTGAAGCTTTCTTT.

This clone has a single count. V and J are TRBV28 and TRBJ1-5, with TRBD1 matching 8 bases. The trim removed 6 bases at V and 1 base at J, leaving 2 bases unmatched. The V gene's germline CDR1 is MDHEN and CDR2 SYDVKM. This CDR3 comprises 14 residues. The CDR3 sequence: CASRTGASNQPQHF. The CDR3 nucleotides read TGTGCCAGCAGGACAGGGGCAAGCAATCAGCCCCAGCATTTT.

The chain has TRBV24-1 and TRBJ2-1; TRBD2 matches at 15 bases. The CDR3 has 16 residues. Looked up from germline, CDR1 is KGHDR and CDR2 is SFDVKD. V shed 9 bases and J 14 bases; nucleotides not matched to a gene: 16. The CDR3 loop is CATPQGLAGGPGRKFF. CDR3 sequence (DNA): TGTGCCACCCCCCAGGGACTAGCGGGAGGTCCCGGTAGGAAGTTCTTC.

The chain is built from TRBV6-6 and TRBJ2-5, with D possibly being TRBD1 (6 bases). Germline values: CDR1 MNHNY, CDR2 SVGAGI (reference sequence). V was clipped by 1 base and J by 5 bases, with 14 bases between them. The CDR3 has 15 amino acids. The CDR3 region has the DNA TGTGCCAGCAGTTACTATGGCAGGGGTGGGGAGACCCAGTACTTC. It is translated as CASSYYGRGGETQYF.

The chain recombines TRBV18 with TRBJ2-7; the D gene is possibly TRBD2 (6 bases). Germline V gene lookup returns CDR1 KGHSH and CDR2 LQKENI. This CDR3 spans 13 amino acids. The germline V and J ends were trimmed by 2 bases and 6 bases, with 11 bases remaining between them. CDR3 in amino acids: CASSPSGLSEQYF. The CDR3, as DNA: TGTGCCAGCTCACCATCGGGACTTAGCGAGCAGTACTTC.

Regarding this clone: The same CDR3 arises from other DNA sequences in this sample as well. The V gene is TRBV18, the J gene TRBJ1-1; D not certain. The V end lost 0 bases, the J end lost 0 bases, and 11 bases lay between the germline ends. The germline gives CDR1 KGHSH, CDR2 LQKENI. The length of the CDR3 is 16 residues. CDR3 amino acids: CASSPPGGRMNTEAFF. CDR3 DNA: TGTGCCAGCTCACCACCGGGAGGGCGCATGAACACTGAAGCTTTCTTT.

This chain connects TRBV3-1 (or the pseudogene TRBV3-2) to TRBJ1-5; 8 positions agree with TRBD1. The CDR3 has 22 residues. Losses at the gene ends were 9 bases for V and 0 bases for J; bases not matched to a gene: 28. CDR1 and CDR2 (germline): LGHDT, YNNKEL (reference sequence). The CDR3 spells CASSWQTDRVRTNPYSNQPQHF. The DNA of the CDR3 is TGTGCCAGTTCCTGGCAGACGGACAGGGTAAGGACTAACCCCTATAGCAATCAGCCCCAGCATTTT.

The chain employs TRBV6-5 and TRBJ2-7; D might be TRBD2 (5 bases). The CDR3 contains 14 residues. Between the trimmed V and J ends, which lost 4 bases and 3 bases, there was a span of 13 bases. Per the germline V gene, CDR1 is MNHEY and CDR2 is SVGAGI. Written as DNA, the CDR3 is TGTGCCAGCAGTTCACCAAGGACTGACTACGAGCAGTACTTC. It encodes CASSSPRTDYEQYF.

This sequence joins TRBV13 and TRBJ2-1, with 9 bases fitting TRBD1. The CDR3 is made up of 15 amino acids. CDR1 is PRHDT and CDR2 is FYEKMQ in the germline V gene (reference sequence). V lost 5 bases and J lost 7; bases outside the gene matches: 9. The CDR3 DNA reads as TGTGCCAGCAGCCCCCTTCCACAGGGGGCAAATGAGCAGTTCTTC. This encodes CASSPLPQGANEQFF. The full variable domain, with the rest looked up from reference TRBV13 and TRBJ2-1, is AAGVIQSPRHLIKEKRETATLKCYPIPRHDTVYWYQQGPGQDPQFLISFYEKMQSDKGSIPDRFSAQQFSDYHSELNMSSLELGDSALYFCASSPLPQGANEQFFGPGTRLTVL.

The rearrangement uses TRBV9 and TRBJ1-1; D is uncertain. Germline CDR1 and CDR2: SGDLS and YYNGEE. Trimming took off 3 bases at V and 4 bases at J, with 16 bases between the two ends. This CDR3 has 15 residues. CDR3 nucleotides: TGTGCCAGCAGCGAGCCCTCGGGCGGGCCCACTGAAGCTTTCTTT. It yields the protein CASSEPSGGPTEAFF.

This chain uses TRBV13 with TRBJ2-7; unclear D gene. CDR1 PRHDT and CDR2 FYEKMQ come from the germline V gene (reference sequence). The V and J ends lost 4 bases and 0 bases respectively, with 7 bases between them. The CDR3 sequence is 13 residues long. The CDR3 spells CASSSYSSYEQYF. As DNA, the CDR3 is TGTGCCAGCAGCTCGTATTCCTCCTACGAGCAGTACTTC.

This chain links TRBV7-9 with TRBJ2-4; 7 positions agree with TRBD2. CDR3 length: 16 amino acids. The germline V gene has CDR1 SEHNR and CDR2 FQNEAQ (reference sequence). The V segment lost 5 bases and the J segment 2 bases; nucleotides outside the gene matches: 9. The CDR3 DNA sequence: TGTGCCAGCAGCGTAGGCGGGAGTGGGTCCAAAAACATTCAGTACTTC. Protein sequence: CASSVGGSGSKNIQYF.

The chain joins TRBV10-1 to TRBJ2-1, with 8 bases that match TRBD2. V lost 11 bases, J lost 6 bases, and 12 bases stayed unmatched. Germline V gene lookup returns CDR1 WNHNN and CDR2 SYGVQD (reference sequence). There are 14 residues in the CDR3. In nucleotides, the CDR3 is TGCGCCGCGACCGACTCTAGCGGGCGCAATGAGCAGTTCTTC. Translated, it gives CAATDSSGRNEQFF.

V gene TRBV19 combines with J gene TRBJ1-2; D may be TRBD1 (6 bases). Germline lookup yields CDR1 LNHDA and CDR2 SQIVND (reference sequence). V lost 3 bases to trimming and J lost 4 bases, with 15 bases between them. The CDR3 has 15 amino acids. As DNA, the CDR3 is TGTGCCAGTAGTATTCTGCAGGGGTCGGGCTATGGCTACACCTTC. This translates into CASSILQGSGYGYTF.

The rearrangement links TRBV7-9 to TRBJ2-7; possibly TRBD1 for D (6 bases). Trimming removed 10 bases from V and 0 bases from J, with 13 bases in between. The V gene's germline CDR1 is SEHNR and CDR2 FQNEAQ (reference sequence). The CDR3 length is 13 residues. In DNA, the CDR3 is TGTGCCACCGAGGGACACGGCTCCTACGAGCAGTACTTC. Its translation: CATEGHGSYEQYF.

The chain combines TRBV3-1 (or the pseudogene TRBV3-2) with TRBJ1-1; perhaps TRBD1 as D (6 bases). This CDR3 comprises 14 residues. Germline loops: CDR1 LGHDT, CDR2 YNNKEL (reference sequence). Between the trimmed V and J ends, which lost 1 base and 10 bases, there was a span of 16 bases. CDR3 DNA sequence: TGTGCCAGCAGCCAAGTGGGGGCTTCGTTCGGAGCTTTCTTT. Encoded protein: CASSQVGASFGAFF.

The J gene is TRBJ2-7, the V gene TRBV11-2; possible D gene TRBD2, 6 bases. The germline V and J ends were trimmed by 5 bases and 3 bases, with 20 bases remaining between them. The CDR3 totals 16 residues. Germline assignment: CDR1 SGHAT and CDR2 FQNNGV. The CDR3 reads CASSGDRGTQDYEQYF. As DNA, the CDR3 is TGTGCCAGCAGCGGGGATCGGGGGACTCAAGACTACGAGCAGTACTTC.

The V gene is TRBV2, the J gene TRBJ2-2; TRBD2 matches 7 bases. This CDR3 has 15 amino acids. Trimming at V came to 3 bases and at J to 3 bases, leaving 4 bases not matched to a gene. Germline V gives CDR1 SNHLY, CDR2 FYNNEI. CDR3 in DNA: TGTGCCAGCAGTGATGAGGGACTACACACCGGGGAGCTGTTTTTT. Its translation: CASSDEGLHTGELFF.

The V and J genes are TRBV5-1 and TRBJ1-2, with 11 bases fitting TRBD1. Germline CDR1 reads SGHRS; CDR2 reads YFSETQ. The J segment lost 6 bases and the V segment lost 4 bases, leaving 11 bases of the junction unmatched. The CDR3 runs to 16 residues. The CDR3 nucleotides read TGCGCCAGCAGCCTACCGAGCGGACAGGGGGCTGATGGCTACACCTTC. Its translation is CASSLPSGQGADGYTF.

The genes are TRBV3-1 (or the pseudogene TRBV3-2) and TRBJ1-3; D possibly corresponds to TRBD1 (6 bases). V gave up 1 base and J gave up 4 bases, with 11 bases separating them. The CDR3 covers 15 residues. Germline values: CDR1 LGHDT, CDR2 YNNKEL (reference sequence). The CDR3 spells CASSQVPGQGNTIYF. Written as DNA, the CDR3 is TGTGCCAGCAGCCAAGTCCCCGGACAGGGAAACACCATATATTTT.

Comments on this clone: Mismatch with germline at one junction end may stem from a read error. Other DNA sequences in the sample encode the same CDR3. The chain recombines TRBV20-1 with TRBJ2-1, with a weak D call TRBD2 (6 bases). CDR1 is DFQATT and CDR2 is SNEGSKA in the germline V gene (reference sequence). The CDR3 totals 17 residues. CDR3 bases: TGCAGTGCTAGTACCTTGATAGCGGACTCCTCCTACAATGAGCAATTCTTC. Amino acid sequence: CSASTLIADSSYNEQFF.